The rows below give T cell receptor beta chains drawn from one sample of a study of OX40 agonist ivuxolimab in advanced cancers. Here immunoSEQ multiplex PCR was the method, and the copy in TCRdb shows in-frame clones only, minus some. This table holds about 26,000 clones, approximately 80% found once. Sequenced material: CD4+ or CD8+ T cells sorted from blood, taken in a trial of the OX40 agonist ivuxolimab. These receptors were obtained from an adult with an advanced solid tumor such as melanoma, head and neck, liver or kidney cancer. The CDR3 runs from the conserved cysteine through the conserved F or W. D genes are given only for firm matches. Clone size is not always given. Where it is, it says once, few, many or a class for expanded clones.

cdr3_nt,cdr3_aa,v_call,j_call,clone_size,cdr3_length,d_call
TGCGCCAGCAGCCCCGGGACAGGGGGGACCTACGAGCAGTACTTC,CASSPGTGGTYEQYF,TRBV4-3,TRBJ2-7,.,15,TRBD1
TGTGCCAGCAGCCCGAGGGGGCTGCGCACAGATACGCAGTATTTT,CASSPRGLRTDTQYF,TRBV6-5,TRBJ2-3,once,15,TRBD1
TGTGCCAGCAGCGCAGGGACAGTGACTAGCACAGATACGCAGTATTTT,CASSAGTVTSTDTQYF,TRBV5-4,TRBJ2-3,.,16,TRBD1
TGTGCCAGCAGCCTCCACCTAGCGGTAGCCGGCGGGGAGCTGTTTTTT,CASSLHLAVAGGELFF,TRBV11-3,TRBJ2-2,.,16,TRBD2
TGTGCCAGCAGCGGCCTGACTAGCGGGGGGCCCTACAATGAGCAGTTCTTC,CASSGLTSGGPYNEQFF,TRBV13,TRBJ2-1,.,17,TRBD2
TGTGCCAGCAGTGAATGGGTGGGGGGAGGCAATCAGCCCCAGCATTTT,CASSEWVGGGNQPQHF,TRBV2,TRBJ1-5,.,16,.
TGTGCCAGCAGTTACTCGTGGGGCACCGGGGAGCTGTTTTTT,CASSYSWGTGELFF,TRBV6-5,TRBJ2-2,.,14,.
TGTGCCAGCACGGGCGGAGTGAACACTGAAGCTTTCTTT,CASTGGVNTEAFF,TRBV7-9,TRBJ1-1,.,13,.
TGTGCCAGCAGTGAATATGGGGACACTGAAGCTTTCTTT,CASSEYGDTEAFF,TRBV2,TRBJ1-1,few,13,.
TGTGCCAGCAGTAAAGACAGGGGAGGAAGCACAGATACGCAGTATTTT,CASSKDRGGSTDTQYF,TRBV2,TRBJ2-3,once,16,TRBD1
TGTGCCAGTAGTATTGCAGGCCAGGGGGCCTACAATGAGCAGTTCTTC,CASSIAGQGAYNEQFF,TRBV19,TRBJ2-1,.,16,TRBD1
TGTGCCAGCAGTTCAATTCTGGACAGGGAAGAGACCCAGTACTTC,CASSSILDREETQYF,TRBV6-6,TRBJ2-5,.,15,TRBD1
TGCGCCAGCAGCCAGACAGGGTCCGGCGAGCAGTACTTC,CASSQTGSGEQYF,TRBV5-1,TRBJ2-7,once,13,TRBD1
TGCGCCAGCAGCCAAGATCTAACCGGGAGTCTGGAATGGGATGAGCAGTTCTTC,CASSQDLTGSLEWDEQFF,TRBV4-3,TRBJ2-1,.,18,.
TGTGCCAGTTCCAGAGAAAGTTACACTGAAGCTTTCTTT,CASSRESYTEAFF,TRBV5-5,TRBJ1-1,.,13,.
TGTGCCTGGAGTGTAGTGTACGAGCAGTACTTC,CAWSVVYEQYF,TRBV30,TRBJ2-7,.,11,.
TGTGCCAGCAGTTTATCGCTCGGGACAGCGGGGGCTACCTACGAGCAGTACTTC,CASSLSLGTAGATYEQYF,TRBV27,TRBJ2-7,.,18,.
TGTGCCAGCAGCTCCCGACTAGCGGGATACAATGAGCAGTTCTTC,CASSSRLAGYNEQFF,TRBV13,TRBJ2-1,.,15,TRBD2
TGTGCCAGCAGTTTATCCGGGACAGGTGTATATGGCTACACCTTC,CASSLSGTGVYGYTF,TRBV27,TRBJ1-2,once,15,TRBD1
TGTGCCAGCAGCCCTACGGAATCGGGAAACACCATATATTTT,CASSPTESGNTIYF,TRBV11-2,TRBJ1-3,few,14,.
TGTGCCAGCAGCCAGTCCGGGACTAGCGCATACGAGCAGTACTTC,CASSQSGTSAYEQYF,TRBV14,TRBJ2-7,once,15,TRBD2
TGTGCCTGGAGTAACGTCGGCGGGAGGGGAGATACGCAGTATTTT,CAWSNVGGRGDTQYF,TRBV30,TRBJ2-3,.,15,TRBD2
TGTGCCAGCAGGGATCCGACTAGCGGGAGGGATGAGCAGTTCTTC,CASRDPTSGRDEQFF,TRBV6-6,TRBJ2-1,.,15,TRBD2
TGCAGCGTTGAAGACTTTACACAACCCTATGGCTACACCTTC,CSVEDFTQPYGYTF,TRBV29-1,TRBJ1-2,.,14,.